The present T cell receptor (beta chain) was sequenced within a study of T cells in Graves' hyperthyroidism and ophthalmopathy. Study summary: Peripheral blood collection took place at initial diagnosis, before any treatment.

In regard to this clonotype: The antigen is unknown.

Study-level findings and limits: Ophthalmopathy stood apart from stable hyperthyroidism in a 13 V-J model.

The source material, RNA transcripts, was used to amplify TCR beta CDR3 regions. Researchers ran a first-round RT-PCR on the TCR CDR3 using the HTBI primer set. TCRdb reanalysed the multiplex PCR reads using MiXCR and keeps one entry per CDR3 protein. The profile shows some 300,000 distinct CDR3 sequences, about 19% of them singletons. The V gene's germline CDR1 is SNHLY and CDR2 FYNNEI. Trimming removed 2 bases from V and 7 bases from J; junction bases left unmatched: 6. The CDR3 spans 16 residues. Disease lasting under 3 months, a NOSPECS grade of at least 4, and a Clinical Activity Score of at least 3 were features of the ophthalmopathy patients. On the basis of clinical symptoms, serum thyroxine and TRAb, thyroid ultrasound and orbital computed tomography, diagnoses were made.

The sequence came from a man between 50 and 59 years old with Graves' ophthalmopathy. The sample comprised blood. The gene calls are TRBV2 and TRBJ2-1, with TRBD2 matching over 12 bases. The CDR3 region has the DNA TGTGCCAGCAGTGAACTAGCGGGAGGGCCCGTGAATGAGCAGTTCTTC. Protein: CASSELAGGPVNEQFF.